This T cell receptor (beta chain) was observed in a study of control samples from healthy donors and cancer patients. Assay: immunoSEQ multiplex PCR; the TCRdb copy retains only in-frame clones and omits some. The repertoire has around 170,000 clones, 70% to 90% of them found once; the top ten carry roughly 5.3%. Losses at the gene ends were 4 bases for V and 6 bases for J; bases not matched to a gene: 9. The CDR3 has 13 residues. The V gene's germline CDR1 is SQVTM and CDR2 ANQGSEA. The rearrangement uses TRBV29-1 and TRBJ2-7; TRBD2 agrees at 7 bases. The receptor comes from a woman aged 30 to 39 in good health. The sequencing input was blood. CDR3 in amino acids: CSVAEVGGGEQYF. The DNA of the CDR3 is TGCAGCGTTGCCGAGGTAGGCGGGGGCGAGCAGTACTTC.